One and the same sample provided the 31 T cell receptor beta chains below, sequenced in a study of blood T cell repertoires in COVID-19. Method: immunoSEQ multiplex PCR; TCRdb's copy keeps in-frame clones and lacks some. The table records nearly 200,000 clones, around 82% of them present only once. Sample: PBMCs or T cells enriched from blood (not recorded which). The receptors shown here come from a man in his forties or fifties who had recovered from COVID-19.

J is TRBJ1-6 and V is TRBV10-3, with D possibly matching TRBD1 (5 bases). Germline V CDR1 and CDR2: ENHRY, SYGVKD. Trimming stripped 2 bases from V and 11 bases from J, with 13 bases between. This CDR3 is 14 amino acids long. The CDR3: CAISEAGQTTPLHF. CDR3 DNA sequence: TGTGCCATCAGTGAGGCAGGACAAACTACACCCCTCCACTTT.

The chain carries TRBV14 and TRBJ2-3; 9 bases align to TRBD1. Germline V CDR1 and CDR2: SGHDN, FVKESK. The CDR3 consists of 16 residues. The junction had 4 bases not matched to a gene; V was cut back by 0 bases and J by 3 bases. The CDR3 DNA reads TGTGCCAGCAGCCAAGATCTTGGACAGGGGACAGATACGCAGTATTTT. Protein: CASSQDLGQGTDTQYF.

The chain carries TRBV29-1 and TRBJ2-5; D is perhaps TRBD1 (7 bases). CDR1 is SQVTM and CDR2 is ANQGSEA in the germline V gene. CDR3 size: 14 residues. Trimming took off 7 bases at V and 5 bases at J, with 20 bases between the two ends. In DNA, the CDR3 is TGCAGCGCGGCCGTCAGGGGGGTCAGGGAGACCCAGTACTTC. It specifies CSAAVRGVRETQYF.

The CDR3 reads CASSPHRGTADTQYF. For the CDR3, the DNA is TGTGCCAGCAGCCCCCACAGGGGGACGGCAGATACGCAGTATTTT. The rearrangement uses TRBV3-1 (or the pseudogene TRBV3-2) and TRBJ2-3; 8 nucleotides align to TRBD1. Germline CDR1 and CDR2: LGHDT and YNNKEL (reference sequence). J gave up 4 bases and V 4 bases, and 7 bases lay outside the gene matches. The CDR3 runs to 15 residues.

The chain recombines TRBV5-5 with TRBJ1-3; maybe TRBD1 (5 bases). Deletions cut 0 bases from V and 9 bases from J, with 16 bases between. The CDR3 has 15 amino acids. The germline gives CDR1 SGHKS, CDR2 YYEKEE (reference sequence). CDR3 sequence (DNA): TGTGCCAGCAGCTTGGACGCAGGTCAAAGGGGCACCATATATTTT. It specifies CASSLDAGQRGTIYF. The full variable domain, rest sourced from reference TRBV5-5 and TRBJ1-3, is DAGVTQSPTHLIKTRGQQVTLRCSPISGHKSVSWYQQVLGQGPQFIFQYYEKEERGRGNFPDRFSARQFPNYSSELNVNALLLGDSALYLCASSLDAGQRGTIYFGEGSWLTVV.

This chain connects TRBV3-1 (or the pseudogene TRBV3-2) to TRBJ2-2; D not certain. The length of the CDR3 is 14 residues. V was pared by 3 bases and J by 2 bases, with 7 bases between. The germline V gene encodes CDR1 LGHDT and CDR2 YNNKEL (reference sequence). Here the CDR3 reads CASSQQTNTGELFF. CDR3 nucleotide sequence: TGTGCCAGCAGCCAGCAGACTAACACCGGGGAGCTGTTTTTT.

The chain joins TRBV6-2 or TRBV6-3 to TRBJ2-2, with a possible D match to TRBD1 (6 bases). The V end was cut by 5 bases, the J end by 8 bases, with 15 bases between. Germline lookup yields CDR1 MNHEY and CDR2 SVGEGT. The CDR3 extends over 14 amino acids. CDR3 nucleotide sequence: TGTGCCAGCAGTCAAGCACAGGGTCGAGGGGAGCTGTTTTTT. It encodes CASSQAQGRGELFF.

The chain recombines TRBV9 with TRBJ2-2, with a weak D call TRBD2 (5 bases). Trimming removed 3 bases at V and 0 bases at J, with 12 bases between. This CDR3 has 16 residues. Germline values: CDR1 SGDLS, CDR2 YYNGEE. CDR3 nucleotide sequence: TGTGCCAGCAGCGACCTCGAGAGGGCGAACACCGGGGAGCTGTTTTTT. The encoded protein is CASSDLERANTGELFF.

The chain combines TRBV12-3 or TRBV12-4 with TRBJ1-2; a weak D match, TRBD1 (6 bases). V lost 8 bases and J lost 5, with 15 bases in between. The CDR3 sequence is 13 residues long. CDR3 loop: CASSRGGPYGYTF. CDR3 coding DNA: TGTGCCAGCTCCAGGGGAGGGCCATATGGCTACACCTTC.

The chain combines TRBV28 with TRBJ1-1; D is perhaps TRBD1 (5 bases). CDR1 and CDR2 (germline): MDHEN, SYDVKM. The V and J ends lost 8 bases and 1 base respectively, with 11 bases between them. This CDR3 has 13 residues. CDR3: CASRMGQNTEAFF. CDR3 DNA sequence: TGTGCCAGCCGCATGGGGCAGAACACTGAAGCTTTCTTT.

This clone was seen just once. The rearrangement links TRBV3-1 (or the pseudogene TRBV3-2) to TRBJ2-1; tentatively, D is TRBD1 (5 bases). The CDR3 loop spans 13 amino acids. In germline, CDR1 is LGHDT, CDR2 YNNKEL (reference sequence). V was trimmed by 0 bases and J by 12 bases, leaving 12 bases between them. CDR3 protein: CASSQEKQGRQFF. The CDR3 region has the DNA TGTGCCAGCAGCCAAGAAAAGCAGGGTAGGCAGTTCTTC.

The chain is built from TRBV30 and TRBJ2-5; 8 bases fit TRBD2. Germline CDR1 GTSNPN, CDR2 SVGIG (reference sequence). CDR3 length: 13 residues. Losses at the gene ends were 5 bases for V and 9 bases for J; bases not matched to a gene: 11. In DNA form, the CDR3 reads TGTGCCTGGGGACCCGCGGGACTAGTGGCCCAGTACTTC. Protein: CAWGPAGLVAQYF.

The chain couples TRBV18 to TRBJ2-1; 12 bases are a match to TRBD2. In germline, CDR1 is KGHSH, CDR2 LQKENI. The CDR3 runs to 17 residues. Losses at the gene ends were 0 bases for V and 5 bases for J; bases not matched to a gene: 5. The chain's CDR3 is CASSPPGLAGGDNEQFF. In nucleotides, the CDR3 is TGTGCCAGCTCACCACCGGGTCTAGCGGGGGGGGACAATGAGCAGTTCTTC.

This clone has only one observation. The chain recombines TRBV7-6 with TRBJ1-3; 8 nucleotides align to TRBD1. V trimming: 1 base; J trimming: 4 bases; junction bases outside the gene matches: 9. Germline V gene sequence: CDR1 SGHVS, CDR2 FNYEAQ. CDR3 length equals 17 residues. CDR3 coding DNA: TGTGCCAGCAGCTTAGGCGAGGGGACAGGTGCGGGAAACACCATATATTTT. This gives the protein CASSLGEGTGAGNTIYF.

The rearrangement links TRBV6-5 to TRBJ1-2; 8 bases fit TRBD1. The V gene's germline CDR1 is MNHEY and CDR2 SVGAGI. CDR3 length equals 14 residues. Unmatched junction bases numbered 10, after V lost 6 bases and J lost 7 bases. The CDR3 bases are TGTGCCAGCAGGACAGCAGGGGGCATAGCTGGCTACACCTTC. This sequence encodes CASRTAGGIAGYTF.

The CDR3 protein is CASSFSGGPYNEQFF. The DNA of the CDR3 is TGTGCCAGCAGTTTTTCCGGGGGTCCGTACAATGAGCAGTTCTTC. The chain carries TRBV27 and TRBJ2-1; D may be TRBD2 (6 bases). V shed 3 bases and J shed 4 bases, with 13 bases lying between them. Germline CDR1 and CDR2: MNHEY and SMNVEV (reference sequence). The CDR3 covers 15 residues.

V gene TRBV18 combines with J gene TRBJ1-6; 10 bases align to TRBD1. V shed 2 bases and J 5 bases; nucleotides not matched to a gene: 3. Germline V gene sequence: CDR1 KGHSH, CDR2 LQKENI. The CDR3 sequence is 16 residues long. The CDR3 DNA reads as TGTGCCAGCTCACCAGGGACAGGGGCTAATAATTCACCCCTCCACTTT. It specifies CASSPGTGANNSPLHF.

This sequence joins TRBV2 and TRBJ1-2; 9 bases align to TRBD1. The CDR3 contains 15 residues. In germline, CDR1 is SNHLY, CDR2 FYNNEI. The ends lost 6 bases at V and 3 bases at J; junction bases unmatched: 8. CDR3 sequence: CASRPRTGAHYGYTF. In DNA, the CDR3 is TGTGCCAGCAGACCCCGGACAGGGGCACACTATGGCTACACCTTC. The whole variable domain, filled in from reference TRBV2 and TRBJ1-2, reads EPEVTQTPSHQVTQMGQEVILRCVPISNHLYFYWYRQILGQKVEFLVSFYNNEISEKSEIFDDQFSVERPDGSNFTLKIRSTKLEDSAMYFCASRPRTGAHYGYTFGSGTRLTVV.

This clone was found a few times. Other DNA sequences in this specimen translate into the identical CDR3. The chain links TRBV3-1 (or the pseudogene TRBV3-2) to TRBJ2-1; TRBD2 aligns across 9 bases. The CDR3 consists of 15 residues. The germline V gene has CDR1 LGHDT and CDR2 YNNKEL (reference sequence). The trim removed 1 base at V and 12 bases at J, leaving 10 bases unmatched. CDR3 in amino acids: CASSQVAGAPGGQFF. CDR3 DNA: TGTGCCAGCAGCCAAGTAGCGGGGGCTCCGGGGGGGCAGTTCTTC.

The chain joins TRBV6-2 or TRBV6-3 to TRBJ1-2; 7 bases line up with TRBD1. The CDR3 totals 16 residues. After removal of 4 bases from V and 0 bases from J, the junction contained 8 bases not matched to a gene. Germline lookup yields CDR1 MNHEY and CDR2 SVGEGT. CDR3 sequence reads: CASSSSRGRSNYGYTF. CDR3 DNA: TGTGCCAGCAGTTCTAGCAGGGGGAGATCTAACTATGGCTACACCTTC.

The chain has TRBV6-5 and TRBJ2-7; possibly TRBD1 for D (6 bases). V was clipped by 8 bases and J by 9 bases, with 23 bases between them. Per germline, CDR1 MNHEY and CDR2 SVGAGI. The CDR3 is made up of 14 amino acids. As DNA, the CDR3 is TGTGCCAGCGGATCCGGGACAAACCCTCTTTGGCAGTACTTC. This sequence encodes CASGSGTNPLWQYF.

J is TRBJ1-1 and V is TRBV7-8; TRBD1 agrees at 10 bases. CDR1 is SGHVS and CDR2 is FQNEAQ in the germline V gene. There are 16 residues in the CDR3. V was clipped by 5 bases and J by 5 bases; unmatched bases: 11. CDR3 nucleotides: TGTGCCAGCAGCCTTCTCATCGGACAGGGGGGAACTGAAGCTTTCTTT. This codes for CASSLLIGQGGTEAFF. Looking up the rest from reference TRBV7-8 and TRBJ1-1 gives the full variable domain: GAGVSQSPRYKVAKRGQDVALRCDPISGHVSLFWYQQALGQGPEFLTYFQNEAQLDKSGLPSDRFFAERPEGSVSTLKIQRTQQEDSAVYLCASSLLIGQGGTEAFFGQGTRLTVV.

The rearrangement joins TRBV5-5 to TRBJ2-7; the match to TRBD1 covers 11 bases. The length of the CDR3 is 16 residues. With 0 bases clipped from V and 4 bases from J, the junction kept 6 bases outside the gene matches. The germline V gene has CDR1 SGHKS and CDR2 YYEKEE (reference sequence). The CDR3 DNA reads as TGTGCCAGCAGCTTGGGTGGGACAGGGGGGATATACGAGCAGTACTTC. Protein sequence: CASSLGGTGGIYEQYF.

The CDR3 nucleotides read TGCGCCAGCAGCCAAGACACCCAGGAACACTATGGCTACACCTTC. It is translated as CASSQDTQEHYGYTF. The V call is TRBV4-1, the J call TRBJ1-2; D unresolved. CDR1 is MGHRA, CDR2 YSYEKL, per germline. Deletions cut 0 bases from V and 3 bases from J, with 11 bases between. CDR3 length: 15 amino acids.

J is TRBJ2-1 and V is TRBV7-9; a weak D match, TRBD1 (6 bases). Germline loops: CDR1 SEHNR, CDR2 FQNEAQ (reference sequence). Trimming removed 5 bases at V and 7 bases at J, with 18 bases between. This CDR3 contains 15 residues. The CDR3, as DNA: TGTGCCAGCAGCCCTAAGTGGGACACGGGGAATGAGCAGTTCTTC. Protein sequence: CASSPKWDTGNEQFF.

The chain uses TRBV24-1 and TRBJ2-2, with D possibly TRBD1 on 6 matching bases. V gave up 3 bases and J gave up 3 bases, with 10 bases separating them. CDR3 length: 15 amino acids. Germline V CDR1 and CDR2: KGHDR, SFDVKD. DNA of the CDR3: TGTGCCACCAGTGATAACAGGGACCACACCGGGGAGCTGTTTTTT. It specifies CATSDNRDHTGELFF.

This clone has only one observation. The gene calls are TRBV5-1 and TRBJ1-2, with 8 bases aligning to TRBD1. In germline, CDR1 is SGHRS, CDR2 YFSETQ. This CDR3 region has 12 residues. V was pared by 6 bases and J by 6 bases, with 4 bases of the junction left unmatched. Here the CDR3 reads CASKQGDDGYTF. CDR3 bases: TGCGCCAGCAAACAGGGGGATGATGGCTACACCTTC.

CDR3 protein: CASSLRGLDTEAFF. CDR3 in DNA: TGTGCCAGCAGCTTACGGGGTCTGGACACTGAAGCTTTCTTT. The V call is TRBV7-9, the J call TRBJ1-1; no reliable D call. Germline CDR1 reads SEHNR; CDR2 reads FQNEAQ (reference sequence). The CDR3 is 14 amino acids. Trimming took off 2 bases at V and 3 bases at J, with 10 bases between the two ends. Combining the CDR3 with reference TRBV7-9 and TRBJ1-1 gives the whole variable domain DTGVSQNPRHKITKRGQNVTFRCDPISEHNRLYWYRQTLGQGPEFLTYFQNEAQLEKSRLLSDRFSAERPKGSFSTLEIQRTEQGDSAMYLCASSLRGLDTEAFFGQGTRLTVV.

This chain links TRBV3-1 (or the pseudogene TRBV3-2) with TRBJ1-1; 10 bases align to TRBD1. This CDR3 comprises 14 residues. The V segment lost 7 bases and the J segment 6 bases; nucleotides outside the gene matches: 8. Germline V gene lookup returns CDR1 LGHDT and CDR2 YNNKEL (reference sequence). The CDR3 loop reads CASNWADRGAEAFF. Written as DNA, the CDR3 is TGTGCCAGCAACTGGGCGGACAGGGGGGCTGAAGCTTTCTTT.

The chain uses TRBV11-2 and TRBJ2-5; no clear D. Germline V lookup: CDR1 SGHAT, CDR2 FQNNGV. The CDR3 has 13 residues. V was cut by 1 base and J by 3 bases, with 6 bases left in between. The CDR3 nucleotides are TGTGCCAGCAGCTTAGCGGTTAAAGAGACCCAGTACTTC. It is translated as CASSLAVKETQYF.

The chain uses TRBV23-1 and TRBJ2-5, with a possible D match to TRBD1 (6 bases). TRBV23-1 is treated as an ORF (open reading frame) with a function not yet certain. Trimming took off 2 bases at V and 3 bases at J, with 10 bases between the two ends. CDR3 length equals 14 residues. Here the CDR3 DNA reads TGCGCCAGCAGTCAAAGGGGGTCTGAAGAGACCCAGTACTTC. Protein: CASSQRGSEETQYF.